The 16 T cell receptor beta chains presented below share a single source sample, sequenced in a study of OX40 agonist ivuxolimab in advanced cancers. TCRdb's table, derived via immunoSEQ multiplex PCR, lists solely in-frame clones and lacks some. The data hold under 25,000 clones, with roughly 90% observed a single time. The sample consisted of CD4+ or CD8+ T cells sorted from blood, taken in a trial of the OX40 agonist ivuxolimab. All receptors come from an adult with an advanced solid tumor such as melanoma, head and neck, liver or kidney cancer.

The chain couples TRBV6-1 to TRBJ2-1; 11 nucleotides agree with TRBD2. CDR1 is MNHNS and CDR2 is SASEGT in the germline V gene. With 3 bases clipped from V and 5 bases from J, the junction kept 3 bases outside the gene matches. CDR3 size: 15 residues. CDR3 sequence reads: CASSDLAGGHNEQFF. In nucleotides, the CDR3 is TGTGCCAGCAGTGACCTAGCGGGGGGACACAATGAGCAGTTCTTC.

This clone appeared once. V and J are TRBV5-1 and TRBJ1-4; no reliable D call. The CDR3 contains 12 residues. From germline, CDR1 is SGHRS and CDR2 YFSETQ. V lost 0 bases and J lost 7, with 4 bases in between. The CDR3 reads CASSLVGEKLFF. CDR3 bases: TGCGCCAGCAGCTTGGTTGGTGAAAAACTGTTTTTT.

The chain has TRBV7-9 and TRBJ2-1, with D possibly being TRBD2 (6 bases). Trimming pared 2 bases from V and 0 bases from J, leaving 8 bases between. This CDR3 comprises 15 residues. CDR1 and CDR2 (germline): SEHNR, FQNEAQ (reference sequence). CDR3 amino acids: CASSLSGDSYNEQFF. DNA for the CDR3: TGTGCCAGCAGCTTATCGGGGGACTCCTACAATGAGCAGTTCTTC.

V and J are TRBV5-6 and TRBJ2-7; 10 bases map to TRBD2. Germline trimming cut 2 bases from V and 2 bases from J; bases unmatched to any gene: 4. The germline V gene has CDR1 SGHDT and CDR2 YYEEEE. The CDR3 has 15 amino acids. The CDR3 sequence: CASSFLAGATYEQYF. DNA for the CDR3: TGTGCCAGCAGCTTCCTAGCGGGGGCTACCTACGAGCAGTACTTC.

The chain couples TRBV6-5 to TRBJ2-7; 7 positions agree with TRBD2. Germline CDR1 reads MNHEY; CDR2 reads SVGAGI. After removal of 3 bases from V and 6 bases from J, the junction contained 8 bases not matched to a gene. CDR3 length: 14 amino acids. The CDR3 loop is CASSYGEGSSEQYF. DNA for the CDR3: TGTGCCAGCAGTTATGGGGAGGGGAGTAGCGAGCAGTACTTC.

The chain joins TRBV7-8 to TRBJ1-5; 8 bases agree with TRBD1. Trimming at V came to 3 bases and at J to 5 bases, leaving 9 bases not matched to a gene. This CDR3 is 16 amino acids long. Germline CDR1 reads SGHVS; CDR2 reads FQNEAQ. The CDR3 loop reads CASSFPLQGVYQPQHF. The DNA of the CDR3 is TGTGCCAGCAGCTTCCCTCTACAGGGGGTATATCAGCCCCAGCATTTT.

J is TRBJ2-3 and V is TRBV15; D possibly matches TRBD1 or TRBD2 (6 bases each). This CDR3 spans 16 amino acids. Germline V gene data show CDR1 as LNHNV and CDR2 as YYDKDF (reference sequence). V was trimmed by 0 bases and J by 3 bases, leaving 13 bases between them. CDR3 loop: CATSRDRGPGTDTQYF. CDR3 DNA: TGTGCCACCAGCAGAGATCGGGGGCCAGGGACAGATACGCAGTATTTT.

This chain links TRBV4-1 with TRBJ1-1; D not resolved. Trimming removed 2 bases from V and 3 bases from J, with 13 bases in between. This CDR3 is 15 amino acids long. Per the germline V gene, CDR1 is MGHRA and CDR2 is YSYEKL. CDR3 region: CASSQHQIKDTEAFF. The CDR3 bases are TGCGCCAGCAGCCAACACCAGATCAAGGACACTGAAGCTTTCTTT.

V usage is TRBV27 and J usage is TRBJ1-5, with 9 bases matching TRBD1. J was trimmed by 4 bases and V by 5 bases; bases with no gene match: 6. This CDR3 is built from 15 residues. CDR1 and CDR2 from the germline V gene are MNHEY and SMNVEV (reference sequence). This CDR3 is CASSTRTGANQPQHF. The DNA of the CDR3 is TGTGCCAGCAGTACCCGGACAGGGGCTAATCAGCCCCAGCATTTT.

The chain has TRBV5-1 and TRBJ1-2; D unclear. Trimming stripped 2 bases from V and 8 bases from J, with 19 bases between. CDR1 is SGHRS and CDR2 is YFSETQ in the germline V gene. The CDR3 has 15 residues. The CDR3 is CASSFSQPHSRGYTF. The CDR3 DNA is TGCGCCAGCAGCTTCTCCCAACCTCATTCCCGCGGCTACACCTTC.

The chain combines TRBV6-5 with TRBJ2-7, with D perhaps matching TRBD2 (7 bases). The CDR3 is 13 residues long. V was shortened by 5 bases and J by 4 bases, with 12 bases between the two germline ends. Germline CDR1 and CDR2: MNHEY and SVGAGI. The DNA of the CDR3 is TGTGCCAGCAGTCTACGGGGGGCTTACGAGCAGTACTTC. Translating it yields CASSLRGAYEQYF.

In its sample, this clone is medium-sized. V usage is TRBV29-1 and J usage is TRBJ1-2, with D possibly TRBD1 on 6 matching bases. Germline lookup yields CDR1 SQVTM and CDR2 ANQGSEA. V was trimmed by 6 bases and J by 2 bases, leaving 13 bases between them. The CDR3 has 13 residues. CDR3 nucleotides: TGCAGCGTCCCGCGGGGGCCCAACTATGGCTACACCTTC. Protein sequence: CSVPRGPNYGYTF.

The genes are TRBV5-1 and TRBJ2-3, with 8 bases aligning to TRBD1. The junction had 0 bases not matched to a gene; V was cut back by 0 bases and J by 0 bases. The germline V gene encodes CDR1 SGHRS and CDR2 YFSETQ. The CDR3 covers 15 residues. The CDR3 sequence is CASSLDRGSTDTQYF. The CDR3 region has the DNA TGCGCCAGCAGCTTGGACAGGGGGAGCACAGATACGCAGTATTTT. The variable domain in full, completed from reference TRBV5-1 and TRBJ2-3, reads KAGVTQTPRYLIKTRGQQVTLSCSPISGHRSVSWYQQTPGQGLQFLFEYFSETQRNKGNFPGRFSGRQFSNSRSEMNVSTLELGDSALYLCASSLDRGSTDTQYFGPGTRLTVL.

V usage is TRBV7-9 and J usage is TRBJ1-1, with D possibly matching TRBD1 (5 bases). The CDR3 spans 13 residues. Germline assignment: CDR1 SEHNR and CDR2 FQNEAQ (reference sequence). V lost 7 bases and J lost 0, with 9 bases in between. CDR3 residues: CASTGTLNTEAFF. CDR3 sequence (DNA): TGTGCCAGCACCGGGACCCTGAACACTGAAGCTTTCTTT.

The gene calls are TRBV19 and TRBJ2-7; TRBD2 agrees at 9 bases. With V trimmed by 3 bases and J by 4 bases, 4 bases remained unmatched. Germline V gene sequence: CDR1 LNHDA, CDR2 SQIVND (reference sequence). The CDR3 contains 14 residues. This chain's CDR3 is CASSILAGGYEQYF. The CDR3 DNA sequence: TGTGCCAGTAGTATTCTCGCGGGGGGGTACGAGCAGTACTTC.

This chain connects TRBV6-5 to TRBJ1-4; D is ambiguous. Germline V gene sequence: CDR1 MNHEY, CDR2 SVGAGI. This CDR3 has 15 residues. Trimming left V 5 bases short and J 4 bases short, with 14 bases between. CDR3 coding DNA: TGTGCCAGCAGTGTAGAAGGAGGGCGTAATGAAAAACTGTTTTTT. Translating gives CASSVEGGRNEKLFF.